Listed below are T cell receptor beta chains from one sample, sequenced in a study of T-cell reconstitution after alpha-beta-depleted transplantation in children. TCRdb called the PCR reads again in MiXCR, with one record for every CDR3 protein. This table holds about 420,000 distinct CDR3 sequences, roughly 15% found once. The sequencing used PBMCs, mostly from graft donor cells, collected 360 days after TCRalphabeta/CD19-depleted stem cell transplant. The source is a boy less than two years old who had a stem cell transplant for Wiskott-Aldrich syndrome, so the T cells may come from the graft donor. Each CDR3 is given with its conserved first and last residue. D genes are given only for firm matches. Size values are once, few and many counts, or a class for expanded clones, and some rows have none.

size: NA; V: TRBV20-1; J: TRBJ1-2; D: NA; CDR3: CSARFQANYGYTF; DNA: TGCAGTGCTAGATTTCAGGCTAACTATGGCTACACCTTC
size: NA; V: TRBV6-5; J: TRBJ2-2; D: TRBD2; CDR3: CASSSLAGSGELFF; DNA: TGTGCCAGCAGTTCTCTAGCGGGGTCCGGGGAGCTGTTTTTT
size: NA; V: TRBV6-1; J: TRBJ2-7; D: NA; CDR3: CASSISIFLQKQVYEQYF; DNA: TGTGCCAGCAGTATCTCTATATTCCTCCAAAAGCAGGTTTACGAGCAGTACTTC
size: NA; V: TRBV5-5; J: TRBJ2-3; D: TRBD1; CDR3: CARSTGTATDTQYF; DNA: TGTGCCAGGAGCACCGGGACAGCCACAGATACGCAGTATTTT
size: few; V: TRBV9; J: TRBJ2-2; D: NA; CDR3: CASSVRGLGTGELFF; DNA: TGTGCCAGCAGCGTAAGGGGCCTCGGTACCGGGGAGCTGTTTTTT
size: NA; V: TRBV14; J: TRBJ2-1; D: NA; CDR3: CASSQDRRREEQFF; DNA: TGTGCCAGCAGCCAAGATAGGCGCAGGGAGGAGCAGTTCTTC
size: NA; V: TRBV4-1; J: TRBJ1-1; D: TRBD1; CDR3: CASSQVTPDRGAFF; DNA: TGCGCCAGCAGCCAAGTAACCCCGGACAGGGGAGCTTTCTTT
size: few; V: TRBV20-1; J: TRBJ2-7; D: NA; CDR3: CSARDPSGVPYEQYF; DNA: TGCAGTGCTAGAGATCCGTCAGGGGTTCCCTACGAGCAGTACTTC
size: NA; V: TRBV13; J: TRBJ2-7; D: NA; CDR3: CASSFWRKIAYNEQYF; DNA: TGTGCCAGCAGCTTCTGGAGGAAAATCGCCTACAACGAGCAGTACTTC
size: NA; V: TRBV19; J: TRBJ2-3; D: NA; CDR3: CASRSRGQSTDTQYF; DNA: TGTGCCAGCAGATCGAGGGGTCAAAGCACAGATACGCAGTATTTT
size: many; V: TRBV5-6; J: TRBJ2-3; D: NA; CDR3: CASSLPHRTDRDTQCF; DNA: TGTGCCAGCAGCTTGCCCCACAGGACAGACCGAGATACGCAGTGTTTT
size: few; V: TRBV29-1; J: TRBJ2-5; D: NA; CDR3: CSVLTDQETQYF; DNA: TGCAGCGTTTTGACAGACCAAGAGACCCAGTACTTC
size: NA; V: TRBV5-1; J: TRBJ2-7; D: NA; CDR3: CASSLARARDEQYF; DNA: TGCGCCAGCAGCTTGGCGAGGGCTCGGGACGAGCAGTACTTC
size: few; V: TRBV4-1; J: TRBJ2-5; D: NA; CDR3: CASSQRRGETQYF; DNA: TGCGCCAGCAGCCAACGTCGGGGAGAGACCCAGTACTTC
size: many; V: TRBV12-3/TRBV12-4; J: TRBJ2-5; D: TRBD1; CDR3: CASRLTGSETQYF; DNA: TGTGCCAGCAGACTGACAGGGTCCGAGACCCAGTACTTC
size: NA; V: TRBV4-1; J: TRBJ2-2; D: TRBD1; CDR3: CASSHPRARVGQPGELFF; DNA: TGCGCCAGCAGCCATCCGCGGGCTAGGGTGGGACAGCCCGGGGAGCTGTTTTTT
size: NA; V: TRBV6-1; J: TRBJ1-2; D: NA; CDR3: CASSPTALGYGYTF; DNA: TGTGCCAGCAGTCCGACAGCACTAGGCTATGGCTACACCTTC
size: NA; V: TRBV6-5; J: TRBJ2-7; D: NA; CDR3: CASSSGRATATEQYF; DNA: TGTGCCAGCAGTTCCGGTCGTGCGACCGCTACCGAGCAGTACTTC
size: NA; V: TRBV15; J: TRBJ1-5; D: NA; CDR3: CATSRDPGSNQPQHF; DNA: TGTGCCACCAGCAGAGATCCCGGGAGCAATCAGCCCCAGCATTTT
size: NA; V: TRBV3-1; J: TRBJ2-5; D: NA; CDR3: CASSQVSRHRYQETQYF; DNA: TGTGCCAGCAGCCAAGTCTCCAGACACAGGTACCAAGAGACCCAGTACTTC
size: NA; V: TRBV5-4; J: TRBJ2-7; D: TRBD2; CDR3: CASSLGTSFYEQYF; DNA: TGTGCCAGCAGCTTGGGGACTAGCTTTTACGAGCAGTACTTC
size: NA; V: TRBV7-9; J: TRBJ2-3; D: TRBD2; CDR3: CASSPGLAGGADTQYF; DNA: TGTGCCAGCAGCCCCGGACTAGCGGGAGGCGCAGATACGCAGTATTTT
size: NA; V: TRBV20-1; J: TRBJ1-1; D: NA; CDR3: CSATLIGWRDEAFF; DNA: TGCAGTGCCACACTTATAGGGTGGAGGGACGAAGCTTTCTTT
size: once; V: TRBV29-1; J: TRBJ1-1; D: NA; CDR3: CSVGHRGTKAFF; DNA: TGCAGCGTGGGGCATCGGGGAACTAAAGCTTTCTTT
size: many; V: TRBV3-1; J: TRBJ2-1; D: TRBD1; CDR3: CASSHPRQGAYNEQFF; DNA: TGTGCCAGCAGCCACCCTCGGCAGGGGGCCTACAATGAGCAGTTCTTC
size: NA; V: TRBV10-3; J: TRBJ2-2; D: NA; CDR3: CAISAPSANTGELFF; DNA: TGTGCCATCAGTGCGCCCAGCGCGAACACCGGGGAGCTGTTTTTT
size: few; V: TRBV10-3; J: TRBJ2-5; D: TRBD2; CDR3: CAISGRKVETQYF; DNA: TGTGCCATCAGCGGGAGGAAAGTAGAGACCCAGTACTTC
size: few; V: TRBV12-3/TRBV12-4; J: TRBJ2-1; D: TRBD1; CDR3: CASSLEGQAYNEQFF; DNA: TGTGCCAGCAGTTTAGAGGGACAGGCATACAATGAGCAGTTCTTC
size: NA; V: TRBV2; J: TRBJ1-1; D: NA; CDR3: CASSDRGGSAFF; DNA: TGTGCCAGCAGTGATCGGGGGGGGAGCGCTTTCTTT
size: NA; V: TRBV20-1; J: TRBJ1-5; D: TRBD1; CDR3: CSARPGQGGNQPQHF; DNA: TGCAGTGCTAGACCCGGACAGGGAGGGAATCAGCCCCAGCATTTT
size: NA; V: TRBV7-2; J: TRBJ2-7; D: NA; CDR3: CASSLALDSYPYEQYF; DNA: TGTGCCAGCAGCTTAGCGCTGGACAGCTACCCCTACGAGCAGTACTTC
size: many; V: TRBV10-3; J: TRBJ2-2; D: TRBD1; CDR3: CAISKPGQGSNTGELFF; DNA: TGTGCCATCAGTAAGCCGGGACAGGGGTCGAACACCGGGGAGCTGTTTTTT
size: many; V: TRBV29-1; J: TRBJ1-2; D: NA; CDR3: CSVGLGRATSYTF; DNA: TGCAGCGTTGGTCTGGGACGGGCCACGAGCTACACCTTC
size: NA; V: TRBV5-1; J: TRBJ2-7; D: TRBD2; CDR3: CASSSTSGSSEQYF; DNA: TGCGCCAGCAGCTCGACTAGCGGGAGTAGCGAGCAGTACTTC
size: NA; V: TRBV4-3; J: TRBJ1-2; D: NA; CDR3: CASSPDCYYGYTF; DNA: TGCGCCAGTTCCCCTGACTGTTACTATGGCTACACCTTC
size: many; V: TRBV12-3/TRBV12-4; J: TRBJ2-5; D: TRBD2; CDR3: CASTPQSGRANQETQYF; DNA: TGTGCCAGCACCCCCCAGAGCGGGAGGGCCAATCAAGAGACCCAGTACTTC
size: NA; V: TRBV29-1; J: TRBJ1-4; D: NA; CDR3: CSVRGEEKLFF; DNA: TGCAGCGTTAGAGGGGAGGAAAAACTGTTTTTT
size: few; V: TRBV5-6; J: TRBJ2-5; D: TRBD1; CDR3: CASRPTGQGFRETQYF; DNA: TGTGCCAGCAGACCTACGGGACAGGGTTTTCGGGAGACCCAGTACTTC
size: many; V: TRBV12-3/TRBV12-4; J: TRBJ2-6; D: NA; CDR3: CASSSPDRASGANVLTF; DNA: TGTGCCAGCAGTTCCCCGGACAGAGCGTCTGGGGCCAACGTCCTGACTTTC
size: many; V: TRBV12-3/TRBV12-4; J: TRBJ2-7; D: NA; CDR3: CASSLKAYEQYF; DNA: TGTGCCAGCAGTTTAAAGGCATACGAGCAGTACTTC
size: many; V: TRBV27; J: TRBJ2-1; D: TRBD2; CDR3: CASSAREARNNEQFF; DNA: TGTGCCAGCAGTGCTCGGGAGGCTCGAAACAATGAGCAGTTCTTC
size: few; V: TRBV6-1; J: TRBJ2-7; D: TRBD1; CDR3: CASKAKPGQNYEQYF; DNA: TGTGCCAGCAAAGCTAAACCGGGACAGAACTACGAGCAGTACTTC
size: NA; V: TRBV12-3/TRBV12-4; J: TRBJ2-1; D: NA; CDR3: CASSLDWGPYNEQFF; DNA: TGTGCCAGCAGTTTAGATTGGGGGCCTTACAATGAGCAGTTCTTC